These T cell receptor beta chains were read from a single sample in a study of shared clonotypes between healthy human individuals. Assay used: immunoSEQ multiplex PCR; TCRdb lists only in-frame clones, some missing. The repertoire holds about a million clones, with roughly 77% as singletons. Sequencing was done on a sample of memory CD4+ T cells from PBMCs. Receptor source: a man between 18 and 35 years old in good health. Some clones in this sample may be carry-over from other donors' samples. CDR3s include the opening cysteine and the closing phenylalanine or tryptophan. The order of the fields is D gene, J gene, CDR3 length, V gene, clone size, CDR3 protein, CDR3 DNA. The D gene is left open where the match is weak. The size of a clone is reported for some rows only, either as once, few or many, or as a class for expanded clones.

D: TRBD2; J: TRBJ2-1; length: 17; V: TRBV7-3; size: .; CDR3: CASSKWTSGSSGNEQFF; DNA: TGTGCCAGCAGCAAGTGGACTAGCGGGTCTTCAGGCAATGAGCAGTTCTTC
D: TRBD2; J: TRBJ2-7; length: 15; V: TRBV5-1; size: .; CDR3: CASSSSWRETGEQYF; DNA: TGCGCCAGCAGCTCCTCATGGCGGGAGACGGGTGAGCAGTACTTC
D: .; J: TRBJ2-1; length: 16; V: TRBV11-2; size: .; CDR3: CASSAYITGNYNEQFF; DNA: TGTGCCAGCAGCGCATATATAACAGGTAACTACAATGAGCAGTTCTTC
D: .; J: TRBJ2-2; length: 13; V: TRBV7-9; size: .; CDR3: CASNSHLAGELFF; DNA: TGTGCCAGCAACTCGCACCTAGCCGGGGAGCTGTTTTTT
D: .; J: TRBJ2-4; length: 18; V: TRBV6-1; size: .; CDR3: CASSEAGAGRRAKNIQYF; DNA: TGTGCCAGCAGTGAAGCTGGGGCAGGGAGGAGAGCCAAAAACATTCAGTACTTC
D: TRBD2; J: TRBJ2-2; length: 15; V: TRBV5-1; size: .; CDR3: CASSRLAGNTGELFF; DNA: TGCGCCAGCAGTCGACTAGCGGGGAACACCGGGGAGCTGTTTTTT
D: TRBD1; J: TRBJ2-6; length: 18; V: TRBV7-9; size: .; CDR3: CASSSDREFKAGANVLTF; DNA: TGTGCCAGCAGCTCGGACAGGGAATTTAAAGCTGGGGCCAACGTCCTGACTTTC
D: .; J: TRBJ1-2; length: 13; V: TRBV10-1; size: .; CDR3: CASSRDNNYGYTF; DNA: TGCGCCAGCAGCAGGGACAATAACTATGGCTACACCTTC
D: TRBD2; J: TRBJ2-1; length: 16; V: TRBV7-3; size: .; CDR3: CASSLNGLAGHNEQFF; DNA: TGTGCCAGCAGCTTAAATGGACTAGCGGGACACAATGAGCAGTTCTTC
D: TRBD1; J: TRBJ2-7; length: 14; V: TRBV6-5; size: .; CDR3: CASSYRGQGYEQYF; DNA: TGTGCCAGCAGTTACAGGGGACAGGGTTACGAGCAGTACTTC
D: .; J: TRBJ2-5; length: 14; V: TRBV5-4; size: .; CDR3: CASTLGAQEETQYF; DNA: TGTGCCAGCACCTTGGGGGCGCAAGAAGAGACCCAGTACTTC
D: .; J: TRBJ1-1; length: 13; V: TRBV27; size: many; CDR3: CASSLGMNTEAFF; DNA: TGTGCCAGCAGTTTAGGTATGAACACTGAAGCTTTCTTT
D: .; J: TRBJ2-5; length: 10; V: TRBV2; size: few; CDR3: CASRRETQYF; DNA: TGTGCCAGCAGGAGAGAGACCCAGTACTTC
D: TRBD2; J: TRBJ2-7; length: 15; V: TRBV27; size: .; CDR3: CASSLAGVSPYEQYF; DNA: TGTGCCAGCAGTTTAGCGGGAGTCTCCCCCTACGAGCAGTACTTC
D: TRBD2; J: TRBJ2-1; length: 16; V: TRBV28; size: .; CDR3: CASTSLKGREINEQFF; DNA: TGTGCCAGCACTAGTTTAAAGGGGCGGGAGATCAATGAGCAGTTCTTC
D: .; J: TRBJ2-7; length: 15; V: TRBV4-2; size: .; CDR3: CASSQSTTGTYEQYF; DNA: TGTGCCAGCAGCCAATCGACGACAGGTACCTACGAGCAGTACTTC
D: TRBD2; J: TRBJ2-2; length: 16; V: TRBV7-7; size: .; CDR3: CASSSTGTRNTGELFF; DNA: TGTGCCAGCAGCTCCACCGGGACTAGGAACACCGGGGAGCTGTTTTTT
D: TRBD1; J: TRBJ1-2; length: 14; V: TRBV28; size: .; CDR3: CASSLYRGNYGYTF; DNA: TGTGCCAGCAGTTTATACAGGGGGAACTATGGCTACACCTTC
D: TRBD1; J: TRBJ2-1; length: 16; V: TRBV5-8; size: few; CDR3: CASSLGIETGGNEQFF; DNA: TGTGCCAGCAGCTTGGGTATTGAGACAGGGGGCAATGAGCAGTTCTTC
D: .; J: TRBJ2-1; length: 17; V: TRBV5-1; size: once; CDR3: CASSSTTGQHQYNEQFF; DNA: TGCGCCAGCAGCTCCACCACCGGACAGCACCAATACAATGAGCAGTTCTTC
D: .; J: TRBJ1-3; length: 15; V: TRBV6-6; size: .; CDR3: CASSLVQGSGNTIYF; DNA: TGTGCCAGCAGCTTAGTACAGGGCTCTGGAAACACCATATATTTT
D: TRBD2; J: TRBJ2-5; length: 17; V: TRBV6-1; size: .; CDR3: CASSEAKGLAVQETQYF; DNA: TGTGCCAGCAGTGAAGCCAAGGGACTAGCGGTCCAAGAGACCCAGTACTTC
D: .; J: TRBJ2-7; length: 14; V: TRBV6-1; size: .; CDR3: CASSSDRSSYEQYF; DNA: TGTGCCAGCAGTTCTGACAGGAGCTCCTACGAGCAGTACTTC
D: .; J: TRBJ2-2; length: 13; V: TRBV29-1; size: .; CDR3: CSVRQTFTGELFF; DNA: TGCAGCGTTCGGCAGACCTTCACCGGGGAGCTGTTTTTT
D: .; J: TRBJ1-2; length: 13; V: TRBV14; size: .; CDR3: CASSRNGDYGYTF; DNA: TGTGCCAGCAGCCGAAACGGCGACTATGGCTACACCTTC
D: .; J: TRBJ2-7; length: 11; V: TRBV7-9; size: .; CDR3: CASSSGGAWYF; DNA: TGTGCCAGCAGCTCAGGAGGGGCCTGGTACTTC
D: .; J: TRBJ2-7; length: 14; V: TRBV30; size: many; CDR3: CAWSGDGSHYEQYF; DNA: TGTGCCTGGAGTGGGGACGGGTCGCACTACGAGCAGTACTTC
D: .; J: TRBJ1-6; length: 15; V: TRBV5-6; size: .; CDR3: CASSLRGSAHSPLHF; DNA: TGTGCCAGCAGCTTGAGGGGAAGTGCCCATTCACCCCTCCACTTT
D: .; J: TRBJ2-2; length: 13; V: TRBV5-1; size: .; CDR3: CASSLPGTGELFF; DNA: TGCGCCAGCAGCTTGCCGGGGACCGGGGAGCTGTTTTTT
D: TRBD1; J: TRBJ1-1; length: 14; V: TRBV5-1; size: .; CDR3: CASSLQGMNTEAFF; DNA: TGCGCCAGCAGCCTACAGGGGATGAACACTGAAGCTTTCTTT
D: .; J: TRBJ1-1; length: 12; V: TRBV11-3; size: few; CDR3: CASRDSDGQAFF; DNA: TGTGCCAGCAGGGATTCCGACGGACAAGCTTTCTTT
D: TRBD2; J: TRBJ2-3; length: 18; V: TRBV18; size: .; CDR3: CASNRLGTSGTLGDTQYF; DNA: TGTGCCAGTAACCGACTCGGGACTAGCGGAACTTTGGGAGATACGCAGTATTTT
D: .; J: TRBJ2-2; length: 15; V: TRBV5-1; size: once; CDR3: CASSLEAADTGELFF; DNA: TGCGCCAGCAGCTTGGAGGCAGCGGACACCGGGGAGCTGTTTTTT
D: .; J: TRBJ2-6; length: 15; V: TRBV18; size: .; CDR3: CASSPPGSGANVLTF; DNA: TGTGCCAGCTCACCACCAGGGTCTGGGGCCAACGTCCTGACTTTC
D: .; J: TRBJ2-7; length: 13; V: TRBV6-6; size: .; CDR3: CASSRGSSYEQYF; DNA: TGTGCCAGCAGTCGGGGGAGCTCCTACGAGCAGTACTTC
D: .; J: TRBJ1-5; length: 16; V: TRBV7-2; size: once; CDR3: CASSLVTAAANQPQHF; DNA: TGTGCCAGCAGCTTAGTTACGGCAGCAGCCAATCAGCCCCAGCATTTT
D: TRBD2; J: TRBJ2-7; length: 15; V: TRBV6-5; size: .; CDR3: CASGGLAGNLYEQYF; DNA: TGTGCCAGCGGCGGACTAGCGGGCAACTTGTACGAGCAGTACTTC
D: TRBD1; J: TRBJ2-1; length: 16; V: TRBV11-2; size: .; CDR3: CASSLDPQGQANEQFF; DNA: TGTGCCAGCAGCTTAGATCCGCAGGGACAGGCCAATGAGCAGTTCTTC
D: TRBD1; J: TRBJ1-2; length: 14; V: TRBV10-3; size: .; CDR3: CAIRGQGVNYGYTF; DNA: TGTGCCATCAGGGGACAGGGGGTTAACTATGGCTACACCTTC
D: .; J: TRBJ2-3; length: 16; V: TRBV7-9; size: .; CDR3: CASSSSRRGFTDTQYF; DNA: TGTGCCAGCAGCTCGAGCCGCCGGGGGTTCACAGATACGCAGTATTTT
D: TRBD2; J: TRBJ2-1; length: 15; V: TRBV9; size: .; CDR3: CASSVETSGRDEQFF; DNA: TGTGCCAGCAGCGTAGAAACTAGCGGGAGAGATGAGCAGTTCTTC